Following are 20 T cell receptor beta chains from one sample sequenced in a study of blood T cell repertoires in COVID-19. Data came from immunoSEQ multiplex PCR; TCRdb stores just in-frame clones and leaves some out. Of tens of thousands of clones listed, 85% are singletons. Sequenced sample: peripheral blood. The receptor source for this set is an elderly man with acute or convalescent COVID-19.

This rearrangement joins TRBV5-6 to TRBJ1-3; 8 positions match TRBD1. The trim removed 0 bases at V and 7 bases at J, leaving 3 bases unmatched. This CDR3 spans 14 amino acids. Per the germline V gene, CDR1 is SGHDT and CDR2 is YYEEEE. CDR3 DNA sequence: TGTGCCAGCAGCTTGGTGGACAGGGAGAACACCATATATTTT. Residues: CASSLVDRENTIYF. The variable domain in full, with the rest retrieved from reference TRBV5-6 and TRBJ1-3, is DAGVTQSPTHLIKTRGQQVTLRCSPKSGHDTVSWYQQALGQGPQFIFQYYEEEERQRGNFPDRFSGHQFPNYSSELNVNALLLGDSALYLCASSLVDRENTIYFGEGSWLTVV.

The rearrangement uses TRBV21-1 and TRBJ1-5; the DNA was not compared with TRBD1, the D call given in the table. TRBV21-1 is listed as a pseudogene. The CDR3 covers 17 residues. The CDR3 reads CASSIRDRDFPNQPQHF. DNA of the CDR3: TGTGCCAGCAGCATCCGGGACAGGGATTTCCCCAATCAGCCCCAGCATTTT.

This sequence joins TRBV5-1 and TRBJ1-1, with TRBD1 identical over 9 bases. The CDR3 length is 15 residues. From germline, CDR1 is SGHRS and CDR2 YFSETQ. Trimming at V came to 6 bases and at J to 4 bases, leaving 10 bases not matched to a gene. CDR3 in DNA: TGCGCCAGCAACCTGGGACAGGGAGGTAGCACTGAAGCTTTCTTT. It specifies CASNLGQGGSTEAFF.

This rearrangement joins TRBV10-3 to TRBJ1-2, with 11 bases aligning to TRBD1. CDR1 is ENHRY and CDR2 is SYGVKD in the germline V gene. V dropped 6 bases and J dropped 0; count of bases not matched to a gene: 3. The CDR3 totals 15 residues. The DNA for the CDR3 is TGTGCCATCAGCCCGGGACAGGGGGCTAACTATGGCTACACCTTC. The encoded protein is CAISPGQGANYGYTF.

The rearrangement joins TRBV15 to TRBJ2-1; TRBD1 matches 7 bases. The V and J ends lost 0 bases and 5 bases, in that order; junction bases with no gene match: 7. Germline loops: CDR1 LNHNV, CDR2 YYDKDF (reference sequence). The CDR3 covers 16 residues. The CDR3 sequence: CATSRDSPGTDNEQFF. Written as DNA, the CDR3 is TGTGCCACCAGCAGAGATTCCCCAGGGACAGACAATGAGCAGTTCTTC.

The DNA of the CDR3 is TGTGCCAGCAGCCCGGGCTATGGCTACACCTTC. It translates to CASSPGYGYTF. The chain couples TRBV11-2 to TRBJ1-2; D not certain. The CDR3 runs 11 residues. V lost 5 bases and J lost 4, with 5 bases in between. Per the germline V gene, CDR1 is SGHAT and CDR2 is FQNNGV.

This rearrangement joins TRBV7-6 to TRBJ1-1, with 11 bases identical to TRBD1. There are 17 residues in the CDR3. From germline, CDR1 is SGHVS and CDR2 FNYEAQ. Unmatched junction bases numbered 11, after V lost 4 bases and J lost 4 bases. CDR3 coding DNA: TGTGCCAGCAGCTCCTTATCTTCCGGGACAGGGGGCACTGAAGCTTTCTTT. It specifies CASSSLSSGTGGTEAFF.

V and J are TRBV19 and TRBJ2-7; tentative D call: TRBD1 (7 bases). CDR1 and CDR2 (germline): LNHDA, SQIVND (reference sequence). The V end lost 5 bases, the J end lost 3 bases, and 11 bases lay between the germline ends. This CDR3 has 13 residues. CDR3 sequence (DNA): TGTGCCAGTAGTCGCGGGACAGACTACGAGCAGTACTTC. It encodes CASSRGTDYEQYF.

J is TRBJ1-4 and V is TRBV30; tentative D call: TRBD1 (6 bases). Trimming took off 0 bases at V and 8 bases at J, with 10 bases between the two ends. CDR1 is GTSNPN, CDR2 SVGIG, per germline (reference sequence). The CDR3 loop spans 13 amino acids. The CDR3 region is CAWSVPTGEKLFF. The DNA of the CDR3 is TGTGCCTGGAGTGTTCCCACAGGGGAAAAACTGTTTTTT.

The rearrangement links TRBV24-1 to TRBJ1-2, with TRBD1 as a possible D gene (6 bases). CDR3 length: 17 residues. The germline CDR1 and CDR2 sequences are KGHDR and SFDVKD. Trimming pared 4 bases from V and 2 bases from J, leaving 19 bases between. CDR3 bases: TGTGCCACCAGTGACCGGACATTAACAGGGTCAAACTATGGCTACACCTTC. Translation gives CATSDRTLTGSNYGYTF.

The chain uses TRBV10-3 and TRBJ1-2; weak D call: TRBD1 (6 bases). The CDR3 has 13 residues. Germline CDR1 is ENHRY and CDR2 is SYGVKD. The V end lost 6 bases, the J end lost 8 bases, and 16 bases lay between the germline ends. The CDR3 coding sequence is TGTGCCATCAGCGAAGGGGGGGATTGGGGCTACACCTTC. It encodes CAISEGGDWGYTF.

This chain joins TRBV21-1 and TRBJ1-4. TRBV21-1 constitutes a pseudogene. CDR3 size: 11 residues. The CDR3 reads CASSKREKLFF. In DNA form, the CDR3 reads TGTGCCAGCAGCAAGAGAGAAAAACTGTTTTTT.

The V gene is TRBV19, the J gene TRBJ1-1; perhaps TRBD1 as D (6 bases). Germline lookup yields CDR1 LNHDA and CDR2 SQIVND (reference sequence). Trimming stripped 7 bases from V and 0 bases from J, with 9 bases between. The CDR3 is 13 residues long. CDR3 region: CASTRTVNTEAFF. CDR3 nucleotide sequence: TGTGCCAGTACCAGGACAGTGAACACTGAAGCTTTCTTT.

This clone was seen only a few times. The V call is TRBV28, the J call TRBJ1-1; no clear D gene. Germline CDR1 MDHEN, CDR2 SYDVKM. Trimming left V 4 bases short and J 7 bases short, with 13 bases between. This CDR3 is built from 13 residues. The CDR3 DNA reads TGTGCCAGCAGTTCCGGGGTGGGCAGTGAAGCTTTCTTT. Translated, it gives CASSSGVGSEAFF.

The sample holds one count of this clone. The chain combines TRBV7-2 with TRBJ2-2; D is perhaps TRBD2 (5 bases). V lost 5 bases and J 4 bases, leaving 14 bases between the germline ends. Germline CDR1 SGHTA, CDR2 FQGNSA. CDR3 length equals 15 residues. CDR3 protein: CASSLAAAVTGELFF. CDR3 nucleotides: TGTGCCAGCAGCCTCGCGGCAGCGGTCACCGGGGAGCTGTTTTTT.

The gene calls are TRBV6-2 or TRBV6-3 and TRBJ2-5; TRBD2 matches 7 bases. The CDR3 is 13 residues long. After removal of 5 bases from V and 5 bases from J, the junction contained 5 bases not matched to a gene. Germline CDR1 reads MNHEY; CDR2 reads SVGEGT. Written as DNA, the CDR3 is TGTGCCAGCAGTCGCCTCGGGGGGGAGACCCAGTACTTC. This codes for CASSRLGGETQYF.

The J gene is TRBJ2-2, the V gene TRBV3-1 (or the pseudogene TRBV3-2), with no clear D. The germline CDR1 and CDR2 sequences are LGHDT and YNNKEL (reference sequence). This CDR3 comprises 15 residues. V lost 1 base, J lost 4 bases, and 10 bases lay in between. The CDR3 is CASSQVLRSTGELFF. The CDR3 nucleotides are TGTGCCAGCAGCCAAGTCCTACGTAGCACCGGGGAGCTGTTTTTT.

Remarks on this clone: The germline gene is not matched at one end of the junction; a read error may be the cause. V and J are TRBV7-2 and TRBJ2-4; TRBD2 matches 10 bases. The germline gives CDR1 SGHTA, CDR2 FQGNSA. The CDR3 has 13 amino acids. The CDR3 sequence is CASSPRSSGRLDF. CDR3 nucleotide sequence: TGTGCCAGCAGCCCCCGAAGTAGCGGGAGGTTAGACTTC.

The genes are TRBV27 and TRBJ2-3, with D perhaps matching TRBD2 (6 bases). Germline values: CDR1 MNHEY, CDR2 SMNVEV (reference sequence). The V gene lost 5 bases and the J gene lost 8 bases, with 26 bases spanning the gap. The CDR3 runs 17 residues. The CDR3, as DNA: TGTGCCAGCAGTCGTCCTACGGGAGACCGGGTTGAACGTACGCAGTATTTT. Amino acids: CASSRPTGDRVERTQYF.

The chain has TRBV5-1 and TRBJ2-5, with TRBD2 matching over 13 bases. Germline V gives CDR1 SGHRS, CDR2 YFSETQ. The CDR3 is made up of 16 amino acids. Trimming removed 6 bases from V and 2 bases from J; junction bases left unmatched: 7. CDR3 region: CASTQPGLAGQETQYF. The DNA for the CDR3 is TGCGCCAGCACTCAGCCGGGACTAGCGGGGCAAGAGACCCAGTACTTC.